This T cell receptor (beta chain) was sequenced during a study of shared clonotypes between healthy human individuals. How the authors handled the data: ImmunoSEQ junction-only sequences lacked quality scores, so their filtering differed. Here immunoSEQ multiplex PCR was the method, and the copy in TCRdb shows in-frame clones only, minus some. D and trimming were read from the DNA, whereas the V and J calls and clone size are those reported in that table. In the table there are 1.5 million to 2.5 million clones, roughly 94% of which are singletons. Positively selected for CCR7, the CD45RO-negative cells used as naive CD8 cells excluded terminally differentiated effector memory CD45RA+ cells. V shed 1 base, J shed 1 base, and the junction held 14 bases outside the gene matches. CDR3 length: 20 residues. The germline V gene has CDR1 SGHDN and CDR2 FVKESK. The study's findings and limits: Around 5% was the fraction of naive CD4 clonotypes found shared across several donors.

A remark on this clone: Its antigen is currently unknown.

The sequenced sample consisted of naive CD8+ T cells sorted from blood. The chain has TRBV14 and TRBJ2-7; 12 nucleotides agree with TRBD1. The receptor's source is a man in his late teens or twenties in good health. The CDR3 region is CASSQAPPGQGATFSYEQYF. For the CDR3, the DNA is TGTGCCAGCAGCCAAGCTCCACCGGGACAGGGGGCCACCTTTTCCTACGAGCAGTACTTC.